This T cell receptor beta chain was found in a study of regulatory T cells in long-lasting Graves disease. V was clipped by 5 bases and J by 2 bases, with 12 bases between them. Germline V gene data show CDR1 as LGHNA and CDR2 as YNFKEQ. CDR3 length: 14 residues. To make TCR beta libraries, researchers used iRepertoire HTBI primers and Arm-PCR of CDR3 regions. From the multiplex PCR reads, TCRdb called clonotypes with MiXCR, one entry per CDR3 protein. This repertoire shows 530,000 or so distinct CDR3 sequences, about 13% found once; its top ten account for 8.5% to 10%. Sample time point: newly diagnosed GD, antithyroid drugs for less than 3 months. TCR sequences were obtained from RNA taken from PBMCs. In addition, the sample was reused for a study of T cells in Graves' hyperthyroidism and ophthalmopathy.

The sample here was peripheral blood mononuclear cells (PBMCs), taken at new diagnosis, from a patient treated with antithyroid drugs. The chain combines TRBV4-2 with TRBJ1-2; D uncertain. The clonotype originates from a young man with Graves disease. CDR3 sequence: CASSDYRLNYGYTF. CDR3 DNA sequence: TGTGCCAGCAGCGATTACCGCCTCAACTATGGCTACACCTTC.